This T cell receptor (beta chain) is from a study of blood T cell repertoires in COVID-19. Method: immunoSEQ multiplex PCR; TCRdb's copy keeps in-frame clones and lacks some. The table lists approximately 37,000 clones, 85% of them singletons, with 40% to 55% in the top ten. The V end was cut by 0 bases, the J end by 10 bases, with 16 bases between. Germline CDR1 reads SGDLS; CDR2 reads YYNGEE. The CDR3 length is 14 residues. The sequence was obtained from a man in his sixties with active or convalescent COVID-19. The genes are TRBV9 and TRBJ1-1; the D gene is possibly TRBD1 (6 bases). The source material was peripheral blood. The CDR3: CASSVATGQGRAFF. In nucleotides, the CDR3 is TGTGCCAGCAGCGTAGCTACGGGGCAGGGGAGAGCTTTCTTT.